The rows below give T cell receptor beta chains drawn from one sample of a study of sequential checkpoint blockade in melanoma. The repertoire was sequenced with immunoSEQ multiplex PCR; TCRdb's copy has only in-frame clones and lacks some. This table has 30,000 to 40,000 clones, nearly 90% appearing once. Sequencing used CD8+ T cells sorted from blood (inferred from file names), obtained from a patient given nivolumab and ipilimumab in sequence. The source of these receptors is a human donor with melanoma. Both conserved end residues are trimmed from each CDR3.

j_gene	v_gene	CDR3aa
TRBJ2-1	TRBV19	ASAASGSYNEQF
TRBJ2-5	TRBV7-6	ASTIRDRGFIGGQETQY
TRBJ2-2	TRBV15	ATSVPGVNTGELF
TRBJ2-5	TRBV11-3	ASSFSRLAFDRETQY
TRBJ1-4	TRBV28	ASSRDRVGEKLF
TRBJ1-2	TRBV7-8	ASSSRGTPWEGYT
TRBJ2-2	TRBV19	ASNSDSNTGELF
TRBJ2-7	TRBV27	ASSLALGGNEQY
TRBJ2-1	TRBV4-3	ASSQAAEHRRNNEQF
TRBJ2-2	TRBV7-9	ASSTHRLAGGPPGELF
TRBJ2-6	TRBV30	AWSTVSGANVLT
TRBJ2-1	TRBV9	ASSVVSYSDEQF
TRBJ2-7	TRBV7-9	ASSLAPSGNYEQY
TRBJ1-2	TRBV9	ASSVGSGSYGYT
NA	TRBV19	ASSFGTGGTYEQY
TRBJ1-6	TRBV27	ASSLLGLRSSYNSPLH